This TCR beta chain came from a study of T cell changes during pregnancy in multiple sclerosis. Libraries were prepared by immunoSEQ multiplex PCR; TCRdb keeps only in-frame clonotypes and omits some of them. The table shows 58,000 or so clones, with approximately 92% occurring only once. The CDR3 has 15 amino acids. V lost 5 bases and J lost 0, with 11 bases in between. Looked up from germline, CDR1 is LNHNV and CDR2 is YYDKDF (reference sequence). This clone was seen just once. The chain uses TRBV15 and TRBJ2-1; D is unclear. The sequence was collected from a female donor with multiple sclerosis, enrolled in a pregnancy study. The specimen was peripheral blood, collected in the first trimester of pregnancy. The CDR3 sequence is CATSGTRSSYNEQFF. The DNA for the CDR3 is TGTGCCACCAGCGGTACGAGGAGCTCCTACAATGAGCAGTTCTTC. Full variable domain (remainder filled in from reference TRBV15 and TRBJ2-1): DAMVIQNPRYQVTQFGKPVTLSCSQTLNHNVMYWYQQKSSQAPKLLFHYYDKDFNNEADTPDNFQSRRPNTSFCFLDIRSPGLGDTAMYLCATSGTRSSYNEQFFGPGTRLTVL.